Following are 27 T cell receptor beta chains from one sample sequenced in a study of blood T cell repertoires in COVID-19. Sequencing used immunoSEQ multiplex PCR; TCRdb keeps in-frame clones, though not all of them. This table has 260,000 or so clones, 85% appearing once. Material for sequencing was PBMCs or T cells enriched from blood (not recorded which). Receptors were obtained from a woman in her fifties or sixties who had recovered from COVID-19.

This clone has more than one count but fewer than ten. The chain carries TRBV19 and TRBJ1-1, with 7 nucleotides matching TRBD1. Germline CDR1 reads LNHDA; CDR2 reads SQIVND (reference sequence). The J segment lost 6 bases and the V segment lost 5 bases, leaving 3 bases of the junction unmatched. The CDR3 length is 12 residues. CDR3 in DNA: TGTGCCAGTAGTTTAACAGGGGCTGAAGCTTTCTTT. Protein product: CASSLTGAEAFF.

The V and J genes are TRBV7-8 and TRBJ1-2; D not certain. Germline V lookup: CDR1 SGHVS, CDR2 FQNEAQ. Trimming took 5 bases from V and 0 from J, leaving 4 bases between them. The CDR3 extends over 12 amino acids. The CDR3 bases are TGTGCCAGCAGCCCAGCTAACTATGGCTACACCTTC. Encoded protein: CASSPANYGYTF.

The chain recombines TRBV27 with TRBJ1-1, with D possibly matching TRBD1 (5 bases). Germline V gives CDR1 MNHEY, CDR2 SMNVEV (reference sequence). Trimming took 3 bases from V and 5 from J, leaving 19 bases between them. This CDR3 comprises 16 residues. The CDR3 coding sequence is TGTGCCAGCAGTTTGGGGGTGGGGAGGCTCAAGACTGAAGCTTTCTTT. Its translation is CASSLGVGRLKTEAFF.

This clone was recorded only once. The J gene is TRBJ1-2, the V gene TRBV7-8, with 7 bases that match TRBD1. The CDR3 runs to 17 residues. Germline assignment: CDR1 SGHVS and CDR2 FQNEAQ. Trimming cost V 5 bases and J 5 bases; bases outside gene matches: 17. The CDR3 region has the DNA TGTGCCAGCAGCCATTATTCTAGGGGGCCGACGGGGTATGGCTACACCTTC. Translated: CASSHYSRGPTGYGYTF.

The chain joins TRBV29-1 to TRBJ1-2; D perhaps matches TRBD1 (6 bases). Trimming took 0 bases from V and 8 from J, leaving 10 bases between them. There are 12 residues in the CDR3. Germline assignment: CDR1 SQVTM and CDR2 ANQGSEA. CDR3 coding DNA: TGCAGCGTTGAAGACTCCAGGGGAGGCTACACCTTC. It is translated as CSVEDSRGGYTF.

This chain uses TRBV5-6 with TRBJ2-5; TRBD2 might be the D (5 bases). The CDR3 extends over 13 amino acids. Trimming pared 2 bases from V and 2 bases from J, leaving 7 bases between. In germline, CDR1 is SGHDT, CDR2 YYEEEE. CDR3 in amino acids: CASSLRGQETQYF. The CDR3 DNA reads TGTGCCAGCAGCTTACGAGGGCAAGAGACCCAGTACTTC.

The gene calls are TRBV5-1 and TRBJ1-1, with TRBD1 as a possible D gene (5 bases). Per germline, CDR1 SGHRS and CDR2 YFSETQ. V lost 7 bases to trimming and J lost 1 base, with 14 bases between them. This CDR3 region has 14 residues. In nucleotides, the CDR3 is TGCGCCAGCGGCCACGGGGGACCGAACACTGAAGCTTTCTTT. Its translation: CASGHGGPNTEAFF.

The chain is built from TRBV5-1 and TRBJ1-4; 10 bases line up with TRBD1. V lost 5 bases to trimming and J lost 3 bases; unmatched junction nucleotides: 7. The CDR3 totals 16 residues. Germline V gene data show CDR1 as SGHRS and CDR2 as YFSETQ. The CDR3 region has the DNA TGCGCCAGCAGTCGGACAGGGGGGATGTCTAATGAAAAACTGTTTTTT. Residues: CASSRTGGMSNEKLFF.

V gene TRBV5-1 combines with J gene TRBJ2-7, with TRBD2 identical over 8 bases. CDR1 is SGHRS and CDR2 is YFSETQ in the germline V gene. Unmatched junction bases numbered 5, after V lost 0 bases and J lost 3 bases. CDR3 length: 15 amino acids. The CDR3 DNA reads as TGCGCCAGCAGCTTGGATACTAGCGGAGTCTACGAGCAGTACTTC. This gives the protein CASSLDTSGVYEQYF.

The chain combines TRBV4-2 with TRBJ1-5; 9 nucleotides agree with TRBD1. CDR1 and CDR2 (germline): LGHNA, YNFKEQ. Trimming at V came to 3 bases and at J to 1 base, leaving 1 base not matched to a gene. The CDR3 sequence is 15 residues long. The chain's CDR3 is CASSHTGGSNQPQHF. CDR3 DNA: TGTGCCAGCAGCCACACAGGGGGCAGCAATCAGCCCCAGCATTTT.

The chain joins TRBV19 to TRBJ1-5; 7 nucleotides agree with TRBD1. This CDR3 is 13 amino acids long. Germline V gives CDR1 LNHDA, CDR2 SQIVND (reference sequence). V lost 7 bases and J lost 4; bases outside the gene matches: 4. The CDR3 loop reads CASTPQGNQPQHF. The CDR3 nucleotides read TGTGCCAGTACCCCACAGGGGAATCAGCCCCAGCATTTT.

V usage is TRBV21-1 and J usage is TRBJ2-6; TRBD2, as called in the table, went unchecked against the DNA. TRBV21-1 is a pseudogene locus. This CDR3 spans 19 amino acids. In nucleotides, the CDR3 is TGTGCCAGCTTCCCGCCGGGGGGCCAGGGAAGGTCTGGGGCCAACGTCCTGACTTTC. It yields the protein CASFPPGGQGRSGANVLTF.

V usage is TRBV19 and J usage is TRBJ2-2; 9 bases align to TRBD2. This CDR3 region has 15 residues. The ends lost 10 bases at V and 5 bases at J; junction bases unmatched: 11. Per the germline V gene, CDR1 is LNHDA and CDR2 is SQIVND (reference sequence). CDR3 coding DNA: TGTGCCACTCAATTAGCGGGAGCACGGACCGGGGAGCTGTTTTTT. Translated, it gives CATQLAGARTGELFF.

V and J are TRBV6-1 and TRBJ2-1; D remains ambiguous. This CDR3 spans 15 amino acids. Germline V lookup: CDR1 MNHNS, CDR2 SASEGT. V was pared by 5 bases and J by 0 bases, with 11 bases between. DNA for the CDR3: TGTGCCAGCAGTATGTTACCGAGCTCCTACAATGAGCAGTTCTTC. It specifies CASSMLPSSYNEQFF.

This clone was seen repeatedly, ten times or more. The rearrangement joins TRBV24-1 to TRBJ1-2; TRBD1 matches at 7 bases. The CDR3 is made up of 12 amino acids. Unmatched junction bases numbered 8, after V lost 9 bases and J lost 8 bases. From germline, CDR1 is KGHDR and CDR2 SFDVKD. The CDR3 region is CATEDRRLGYTF. The CDR3 DNA is TGTGCCACCGAGGACAGGAGACTGGGCTACACCTTC.

The CDR3 here is CASSHRDRGSYEQYF. The DNA for the CDR3 is TGTGCCAGCAGCCACCGGGACAGGGGATCCTACGAGCAGTACTTC. This chain links TRBV7-9 with TRBJ2-7; TRBD1 matches 10 bases. V was pared by 5 bases and J by 1 base, with 5 bases of the junction left unmatched. The germline CDR1 and CDR2 sequences are SEHNR and FQNEAQ (reference sequence). The CDR3 sequence is 15 residues long.

A word on this clone: Other DNA sequences within the sample encode an identical CDR3. The V gene is TRBV18, the J gene TRBJ2-7, with TRBD1 matching over 11 bases. The CDR3 loop spans 15 amino acids. Per germline, CDR1 KGHSH and CDR2 LQKENI. V was clipped by 2 bases and J by 0 bases; unmatched bases: 0. This CDR3 is CASSPGTGGSYEQYF. In DNA form, the CDR3 reads TGTGCCAGCTCACCAGGGACAGGGGGCTCCTACGAGCAGTACTTC.

This clone was recorded a few times. J is TRBJ1-2 and V is TRBV19; TRBD1 aligns across 9 bases. This CDR3 has 14 residues. Germline V CDR1 and CDR2: LNHDA, SQIVND (reference sequence). V was clipped by 6 bases and J by 6 bases; unmatched bases: 8. The CDR3 region is CASSILTGGDGYTF. The CDR3 DNA follows: TGTGCCAGTAGCATCCTGACAGGGGGAGATGGCTACACCTTC.

The chain links TRBV4-2 to TRBJ1-4, with D possibly being TRBD1 (6 bases). Trimming left V 5 bases short and J 8 bases short, with 21 bases between. The CDR3 contains 16 residues. Looked up from germline, CDR1 is LGHNA and CDR2 is YNFKEQ. The DNA of the CDR3 is TGTGCCAGCAGCACCCGGGACACCGGACTTGTCGAAAAACTGTTTTTT. Amino acid sequence: CASSTRDTGLVEKLFF.

The chain recombines TRBV30 with TRBJ1-4; D might be TRBD1 (5 bases). Germline V gene data show CDR1 as GTSNPN and CDR2 as SVGIG (reference sequence). This CDR3 spans 14 amino acids. V was pared by 4 bases and J by 3 bases, with 12 bases between. CDR3 protein: CAWTMGLSNEKLFF. The CDR3, as DNA: TGTGCCTGGACGATGGGGCTCTCTAATGAAAAACTGTTTTTT.

The chain couples TRBV9 to TRBJ2-5, with D perhaps TRBD2 (6 bases). The germline CDR1 and CDR2 sequences are SGDLS and YYNGEE. CDR3 length: 12 amino acids. With 2 bases removed from V and 7 bases from J, the gap between germline ends came to 9 bases. The CDR3 reads CASSVGGGTQYF. Here the CDR3 DNA reads TGTGCCAGCAGCGTTGGGGGAGGGACCCAGTACTTC.

V usage is TRBV15 and J usage is TRBJ1-4, with a weak D call TRBD1 (5 bases). The V and J ends lost 3 bases and 5 bases respectively, with 13 bases between them. The length of the CDR3 is 15 residues. Germline V gene lookup returns CDR1 LNHNV and CDR2 YYDKDF (reference sequence). The CDR3 nucleotides are TGTGCCACCAGCAGTCAGACAGAAATAAATGAAAAACTGTTTTTT. Translated: CATSSQTEINEKLFF.

The CDR3 here is CASSARLGSDTGELFF. DNA for the CDR3: TGTGCCAGCAGTGCGAGACTAGGTTCGGACACCGGGGAGCTGTTTTTT. V is TRBV2 and J is TRBJ2-2; weak D call: TRBD2 (6 bases). The CDR3 totals 16 residues. V was shortened by 4 bases and J by 3 bases, with 15 bases between the two germline ends. Germline V gives CDR1 SNHLY, CDR2 FYNNEI.

V usage is TRBV10-1 and J usage is TRBJ1-1; 7 bases are a match to TRBD1. The CDR3 consists of 13 residues. Per the germline V gene, CDR1 is WNHNN and CDR2 is SYGVQD (reference sequence). Trimming cost V 4 bases and J 5 bases; bases outside gene matches: 4. The CDR3 loop reads CASSAYRGTEAFF. CDR3 nucleotide sequence: TGCGCCAGCAGTGCATACAGGGGAACTGAAGCTTTCTTT.

V is TRBV5-8 and J is TRBJ2-5; TRBD2 agrees at 7 bases. The trim removed 3 bases at V and 5 bases at J, leaving 7 bases unmatched. CDR1 SGHTS and CDR2 YDEGEE come from the germline V gene. The CDR3 is 14 residues long. The CDR3 loop is CASSSGTSAETQYF. DNA of the CDR3: TGTGCCAGCAGCTCAGGAACTAGCGCGGAGACCCAGTACTTC.

The V gene is TRBV6-2 or TRBV6-3, the J gene TRBJ2-1; TRBD2 matches 10 bases. The CDR3 has 16 amino acids. The germline CDR1 and CDR2 sequences are MNHEY and SVGEGT. The ends lost 3 bases at V and 0 bases at J; junction bases unmatched: 2. This chain's CDR3 is CASSYSGGSSYNEQFF. The CDR3 nucleotides read TGTGCCAGCAGTTATAGCGGGGGGAGCTCCTACAATGAGCAGTTCTTC.

The V gene is TRBV19, the J gene TRBJ1-5; 8 nucleotides line up with TRBD1. The ends lost 7 bases at V and 6 bases at J; junction bases unmatched: 11. The length of the CDR3 is 15 residues. Germline CDR1 LNHDA, CDR2 SQIVND (reference sequence). CDR3 protein: CASNHPGQAVQPQHF. Here the CDR3 DNA reads TGTGCCAGTAACCATCCGGGACAGGCAGTTCAGCCCCAGCATTTT.